Below, one T cell receptor beta chain is given with its context. These data originate in a study of T cell responses to AZD1222 COVID-19 vaccine. Study at large: Recipients boosted at about 4 weeks or about 12 weeks are pooled.

This table comes from immunoSEQ multiplex PCR, and its TCRdb copy is limited to in-frame clones, with some not included. The sample has roughly 170,000 clones; about 90% are singletons. The germline CDR1 and CDR2 sequences are SEHNR and FQNEAQ (reference sequence). The CDR3 spans 13 residues. V was trimmed by 5 bases and J by 3 bases, leaving 11 bases between them. This clonotype originated in an adult in good health. J is TRBJ2-7 and V is TRBV7-9; D is perhaps TRBD1 (6 bases). This material consisted of peripheral blood, taken on day 0 of AZD1222 vaccination. CDR3: CASSQTGYYEQYF. The CDR3 nucleotides are TGTGCCAGCAGCCAGACAGGATACTACGAGCAGTACTTC.